This is a list of T cell receptor beta chains from one sample in a study of blood T cell repertoires in COVID-19. TCRdb keeps only in-frame clones here, not all; method: immunoSEQ multiplex PCR. The sample yields more than 200,000 clones, 85% to 90% seen once. The sequencing input was PBMCs or T cells enriched from blood (not recorded which). These receptors all come from a woman aged 30 to 39 with acute COVID-19. Each CDR3 is given with its conserved first and last residue. Each record gives: V gene, D gene, clone size, J gene, CDR3 DNA, CDR3 protein. D genes are given only for firm matches. Size values are once, few and many counts, or a class for expanded clones, and some rows have none.

>TRBV27|TRBD1|-|TRBJ1-1
TGTGCCAGCAGTTTAAACAGGGGGAGTACTGAAGCTTTCTTT
CASSLNRGSTEAFF
>TRBV5-1|-|-|TRBJ1-2
TGCGCCAGCAGCTTGGGCCAGGGATTTAACTATGGCTACACCTTC
CASSLGQGFNYGYTF
>TRBV7-2|TRBD2|once|TRBJ2-5
TGTGCCAGCAGCTTAGGGTTGTCGGGTAGCGGGGGGGGTCGAGAGACCCAGTACTTC
CASSLGLSGSGGGRETQYF
>TRBV7-3|-|-|TRBJ1-2
TGTGCCAGCAGCTCGTCCTATGGCTACACCTTC
CASSSSYGYTF
>TRBV7-2|-|-|TRBJ2-1
TGTGCCAGCAGCTTCCTCACAGGGAGCCATGAGCAGTTCTTC
CASSFLTGSHEQFF
>TRBV27|-|-|TRBJ1-1
TGTGCCAGCAGTTTATCGGGCCGGTTAGAAGCTTTCTTT
CASSLSGRLEAFF
>TRBV5-4|TRBD1|-|TRBJ2-4
TGTGCCAGCAGCGGGACAGGCCCGTCATTAAACATTCAGTACTTC
CASSGTGPSLNIQYF
>TRBV6-6|-|-|TRBJ2-3
TGTGCCAGCAGGTTCGGATACAGGGGACTCACAGATACGCAGTATTTT
CASRFGYRGLTDTQYF
>TRBV4-1|TRBD1|-|TRBJ1-6
TGCGCCAGCAGCAATCCTCCCGGGACAGGGGGCAATTCACCCCTCCACTTT
CASSNPPGTGGNSPLHF
>TRBV12-2|-|-|TRBJ2-3
TGTGCAAGTCGCTGGGGGACTAGCGGGGGATCAGATACGCAGTATTTT
CASRWGTSGGSDTQYF
>TRBV5-8|-|-|TRBJ1-2
TGTGCCAGCAGCTTCCGACAGCTAAATGGCTACACCTTC
CASSFRQLNGYTF
>TRBV28|TRBD1|-|TRBJ1-5
TGTGCCAGCACCCCGGAGGGACAGGGTGGAAATCAGCCCCAGCATTTT
CASTPEGQGGNQPQHF
>TRBV28|-|-|TRBJ2-5
TGTGCCAGCAGGGGGGGGCCGCAAGAGACCCAGTACTTC
CASRGGPQETQYF
>TRBV3-1/TRBV3-2|-|-|TRBJ2-7
TGTGCCAGCAGCCAACCGGGAGTTTCCTACGAGCAGTACTTC
CASSQPGVSYEQYF
>TRBV4-1|-|-|TRBJ2-2
TGCGCCAGCAGCCCGGGAACCGGGGAGCTGTTTTTT
CASSPGTGELFF
>TRBV14|TRBD1|few|TRBJ1-6
TGTGCCAGCAGCCAACTGGGACAGGGTGATTCACCCCTCCACTTT
CASSQLGQGDSPLHF
>TRBV29-1|-|-|TRBJ1-2
TGCAGCGTTGAAGTCCCCTCCTTACGGGGCTATGGCTACACCTTC
CSVEVPSLRGYGYTF
>TRBV5-4|-|-|TRBJ2-2
TGTGCCAGCAGCCCTACTCGACAGGACCCCACCGGGGAGCTGTTTTTT
CASSPTRQDPTGELFF
>TRBV9|-|once|TRBJ1-5
TGTGCCAGCAGCCGGAGCAGTGATAGCAATCAGCCCCAGCATTTT
CASSRSSDSNQPQHF
>TRBV7-2|TRBD1|-|TRBJ1-2
TGTGCCAGCAGCTTAGTAGGCAGGGGGCTTCAGGGCTACACCTTC
CASSLVGRGLQGYTF
>TRBV3-1/TRBV3-2|-|-|TRBJ2-4
TGTGCCAGCAGCCACCCGGGACTAGCCAAAAACATTCAGTACTTC
CASSHPGLAKNIQYF
>TRBV4-3|-|-|TRBJ1-6
TGCGCCAGCAGCCAAGGGTCAAAGGGGCCGGGGGTTGCAACACCCCTCCACTTT
CASSQGSKGPGVATPLHF
>TRBV19|-|-|TRBJ2-2
TGTGCCAGTAGTATGAGCGGGTTCGCCGGGGAGCTGTTTTTT
CASSMSGFAGELFF
>TRBV7-2|TRBD1|-|TRBJ1-2
TGTGCCAGCAGCTCAAGACAGGGAAACTATGGCTACACCTTC
CASSSRQGNYGYTF
>TRBV12-5|TRBD1|-|TRBJ1-6
TGTGCTAGTGCCTACCCCGACAGGGATAATTCACCCCTCCACTTT
CASAYPDRDNSPLHF
>TRBV20-1|-|-|TRBJ2-7
TGCAGTGCTAGACTGACAGGCGAGCAGTACTTC
CSARLTGEQYF
>TRBV2|-|-|TRBJ2-7
TGTGCCAGCAGGGAAATCGGACAGAGCTCCTACGAGCAGTACTTC
CASREIGQSSYEQYF
>TRBV27|-|-|TRBJ1-2
TGTGCCAGCAGTTCGAACTCCGTTTGGGGCTACACCTTC
CASSSNSVWGYTF
>TRBV9|-|once|TRBJ2-5
TGTGCCAGCAGCGTAGCTACTGGGACTTTGAAAGAGACCCAGTACTTC
CASSVATGTLKETQYF
>TRBV29-1|-|-|TRBJ2-1
TGCAGCGCCCCGGTTAACAATGAGCAGTTCTTC
CSAPVNNEQFF
>TRBV9|TRBD1|-|TRBJ1-5
TGTGCCAGCGCCCCGGGACAGGGGCGTTATAGCAATCAGCCCCAGCATTTT
CASAPGQGRYSNQPQHF
>TRBV27|-|-|TRBJ1-1
TGTGCCAGCAGCAGGGGTGCCGCTAACACTGAAGCTTTCTTT
CASSRGAANTEAFF